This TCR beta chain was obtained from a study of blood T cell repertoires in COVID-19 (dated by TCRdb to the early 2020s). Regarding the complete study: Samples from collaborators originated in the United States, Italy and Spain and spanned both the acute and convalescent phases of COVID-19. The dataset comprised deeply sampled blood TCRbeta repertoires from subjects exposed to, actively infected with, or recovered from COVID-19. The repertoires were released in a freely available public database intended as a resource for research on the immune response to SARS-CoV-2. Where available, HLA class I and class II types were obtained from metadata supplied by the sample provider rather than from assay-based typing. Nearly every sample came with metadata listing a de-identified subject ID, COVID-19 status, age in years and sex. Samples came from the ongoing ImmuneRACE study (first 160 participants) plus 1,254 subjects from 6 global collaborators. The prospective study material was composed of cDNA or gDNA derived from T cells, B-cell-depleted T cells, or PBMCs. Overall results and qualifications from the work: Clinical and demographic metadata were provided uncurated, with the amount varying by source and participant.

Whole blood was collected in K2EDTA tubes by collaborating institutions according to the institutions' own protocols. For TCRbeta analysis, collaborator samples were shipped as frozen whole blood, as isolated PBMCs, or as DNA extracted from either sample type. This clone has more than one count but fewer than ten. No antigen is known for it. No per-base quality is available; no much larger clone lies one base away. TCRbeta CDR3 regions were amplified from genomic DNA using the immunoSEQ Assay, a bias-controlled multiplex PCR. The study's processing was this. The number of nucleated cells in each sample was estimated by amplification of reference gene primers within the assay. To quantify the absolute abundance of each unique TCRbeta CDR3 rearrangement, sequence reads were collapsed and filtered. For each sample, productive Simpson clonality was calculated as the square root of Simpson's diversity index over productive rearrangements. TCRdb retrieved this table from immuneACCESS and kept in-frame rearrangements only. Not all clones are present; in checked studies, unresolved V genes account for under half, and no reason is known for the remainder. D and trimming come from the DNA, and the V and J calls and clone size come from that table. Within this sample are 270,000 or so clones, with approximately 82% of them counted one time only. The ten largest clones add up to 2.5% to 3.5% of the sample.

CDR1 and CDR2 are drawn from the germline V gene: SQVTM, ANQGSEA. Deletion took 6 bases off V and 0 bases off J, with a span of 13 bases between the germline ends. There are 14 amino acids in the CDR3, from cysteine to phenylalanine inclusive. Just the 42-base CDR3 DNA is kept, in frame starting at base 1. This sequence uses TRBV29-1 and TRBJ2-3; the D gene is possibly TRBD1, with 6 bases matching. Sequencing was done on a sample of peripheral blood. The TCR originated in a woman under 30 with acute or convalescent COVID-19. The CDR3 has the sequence CSVARQESTDTQYF. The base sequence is TGCAGCGTGGCACGACAGGAGAGCACAGATACGCAGTATTTT.